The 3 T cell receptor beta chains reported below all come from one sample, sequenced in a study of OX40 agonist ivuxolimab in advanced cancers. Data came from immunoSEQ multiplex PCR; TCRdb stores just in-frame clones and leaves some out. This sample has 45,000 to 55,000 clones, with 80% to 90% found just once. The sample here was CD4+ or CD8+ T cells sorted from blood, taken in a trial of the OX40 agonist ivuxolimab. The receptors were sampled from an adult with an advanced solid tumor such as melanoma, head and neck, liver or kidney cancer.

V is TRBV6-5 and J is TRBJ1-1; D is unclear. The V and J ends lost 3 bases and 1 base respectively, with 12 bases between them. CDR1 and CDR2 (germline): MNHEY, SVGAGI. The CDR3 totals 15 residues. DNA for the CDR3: TGTGCCAGCAGTTATTTCTCGGACGGGAACACTGAAGCTTTCTTT. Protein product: CASSYFSDGNTEAFF.

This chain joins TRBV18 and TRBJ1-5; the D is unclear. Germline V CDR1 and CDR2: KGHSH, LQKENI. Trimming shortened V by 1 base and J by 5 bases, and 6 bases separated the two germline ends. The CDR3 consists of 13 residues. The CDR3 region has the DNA TGTGCCAGCTCACCACAGAGAGATCAGCCCCAGCATTTT. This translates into CASSPQRDQPQHF. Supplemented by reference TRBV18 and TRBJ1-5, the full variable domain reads NAGVMQNPRHLVRRRGQEARLRCSPMKGHSHVYWYRQLPEEGLKFMVYLQKENIIDESGMPKERFSAEFPKEGPSILRIQQVVRGDSAAYFCASSPQRDQPQHFGDGTRLSIL.

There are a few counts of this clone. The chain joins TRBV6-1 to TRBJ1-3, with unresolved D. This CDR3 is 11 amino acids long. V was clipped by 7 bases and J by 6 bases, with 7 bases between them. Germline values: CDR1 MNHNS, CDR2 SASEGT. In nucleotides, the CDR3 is TGTGCCAGCACCTCTCTAAACACCATATATTTT. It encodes CASTSLNTIYF.